These 13 T cell receptor beta chains were sequenced from one sample in a study of shared clonotypes between healthy human individuals. Produced via immunoSEQ multiplex PCR; TCRdb's table is partial and in-frame only. The data hold about 1,800,000 clones, with 85% to 95% observed a single time. Terminally differentiated effector memory CD45RA+ cells were left out of the naive CD8 fraction, which was CD45RO-negative and positively selected for CCR7. Specimen: naive CD8+ T cells sorted from blood. The receptors come from a man between 18 and 35 years old in good health.

This chain links TRBV2 with TRBJ2-7; D is perhaps TRBD1 or TRBD2 (5 bases each). V was trimmed by 11 bases and J by 1 base, leaving 21 bases between them. This CDR3 region has 15 residues. Germline V gene sequence: CDR1 SNHLY, CDR2 FYNNEI. The CDR3 loop reads CAGFGSGTGSYEQYF. The CDR3 nucleotides are TGTGCCGGCTTTGGTTCCGGGACGGGATCCTACGAGCAGTACTTC.

The gene calls are TRBV5-1 and TRBJ2-1, with a weak D call TRBD1 (5 bases). The CDR3 is 15 residues long. V was clipped by 6 bases and J by 4 bases, with 17 bases between them. Germline-derived CDR1 and CDR2 are SGHRS and YFSETQ. CDR3 sequence (DNA): TGCGCCAGCACACAGGACGCAACTACGTACAATGAGCAGTTCTTC. Translating gives CASTQDATTYNEQFF.

The V gene is TRBV30, the J gene TRBJ2-3; no reliable D call. The CDR3 consists of 13 residues. Germline V lookup: CDR1 GTSNPN, CDR2 SVGIG (reference sequence). Trimming removed 1 base from V and 7 bases from J, with 12 bases in between. The CDR3: CAWSGISTNTQYF. CDR3 nucleotide sequence: TGTGCCTGGAGTGGGATTAGTACGAATACGCAGTATTTT.

This clone was recorded once. The chain uses TRBV9 and TRBJ2-3; D is unresolved. Germline V gene data show CDR1 as SGDLS and CDR2 as YYNGEE. The CDR3 contains 15 residues. Between the trimmed V and J ends, which lost 0 bases and 6 bases, there was a span of 14 bases. The CDR3 loop reads CASSVDGLYSDTQYF. The DNA of the CDR3 is TGTGCCAGCAGCGTAGATGGTCTCTATTCTGATACGCAGTATTTT. The full variable domain, its missing parts supplied by reference TRBV9 and TRBJ2-3, is DSGVTQTPKHLITATGQRVTLRCSPRSGDLSVYWYQQSLDQGLQFLIQYYNGEERAKGNILERFSAQQFPDLHSELNLSSLELGDSALYFCASSVDGLYSDTQYFGPGTRLTVL.

The DNA of the CDR3 is TGTGCCACCAGCAGGGGGACAGGGGTTTACAATGAGCAGTTCTTC. Encoded protein: CATSRGTGVYNEQFF. The chain uses TRBV15 and TRBJ2-1; 10 nucleotides line up with TRBD1. Germline V gene lookup returns CDR1 LNHNV and CDR2 YYDKDF (reference sequence). This CDR3 is 15 amino acids long. V was pared by 3 bases and J by 4 bases, with 3 bases of the junction left unmatched.

The gene calls are TRBV10-1 and TRBJ2-7; 10 nucleotides line up with TRBD2. The germline V gene has CDR1 WNHNN and CDR2 SYGVQD (reference sequence). The CDR3 runs 16 residues. Trimming cost V 3 bases and J 5 bases; bases outside gene matches: 10. This CDR3 reads CASSDLPLAGGDEQYF. In nucleotides, the CDR3 is TGCGCCAGCAGTGATCTCCCCTTAGCGGGAGGCGACGAGCAGTACTTC.

On this clone itself: Distinct nucleotide sequences in the sample also encode this CDR3. The chain has TRBV6-5 and TRBJ2-7; either TRBD1 or TRBD2 may fit D (5 bases each). This CDR3 is built from 15 residues. Germline V gene data show CDR1 as MNHEY and CDR2 as SVGAGI. V was clipped by 2 bases and J by 0 bases, with 11 bases between them. The CDR3 DNA reads as TGTGCCAGCAGTTACGGGACGGGGAGCTCCTACGAGCAGTACTTC. Translated: CASSYGTGSSYEQYF.

This clone has a handful of counts. The rearrangement uses TRBV19 and TRBJ1-5, with D uncertain. V gave up 5 bases and J gave up 2 bases, with 13 bases separating them. Per germline, CDR1 LNHDA and CDR2 SQIVND (reference sequence). CDR3 length equals 15 residues. DNA for the CDR3: TGTGCCAGTAGTGCGATATCCGGTGGCAATCAGCCCCAGCATTTT. This encodes CASSAISGGNQPQHF.

The genes are TRBV4-3 and TRBJ2-7, with D possibly TRBD2 on 5 matching bases. The CDR3 has 15 amino acids. CDR1 is LGHNA, CDR2 YSLEER, per germline. Trimming removed 4 bases from V and 0 bases from J, with 13 bases in between. CDR3 in amino acids: CASSRGSDNSYEQYF. The CDR3 DNA is TGCGCCAGCAGCCGTGGTAGCGACAACTCCTACGAGCAGTACTTC.

In regard to this clone: The sample has other DNA sequences that encode this CDR3 too. The chain has TRBV9 and TRBJ1-1; D call uncertain. The V end lost 0 bases, the J end lost 1 base, and 4 bases lay between the germline ends. This CDR3 is 13 amino acids long. The germline V gene has CDR1 SGDLS and CDR2 YYNGEE. CDR3 loop: CASSVDTNTEAFF. The DNA for the CDR3 is TGTGCCAGCAGCGTAGATACGAACACTGAAGCTTTCTTT.

V gene TRBV13 combines with J gene TRBJ1-6, with TRBD1 matching over 8 bases. J was trimmed by 9 bases and V by 4 bases; bases with no gene match: 8. Germline CDR1 is PRHDT and CDR2 is FYEKMQ (reference sequence). The CDR3 sequence is 15 residues long. Here the CDR3 reads CASSSTGEPGSPLHF. The DNA for the CDR3 is TGTGCCAGCAGCTCGACAGGGGAACCCGGTTCACCCCTCCACTTT.

To note about this clone: Other nucleotide sequences in the sample specify the same CDR3. The chain joins TRBV5-4 to TRBJ1-1; D not certain. V was cut by 5 bases and J by 1 base, with 9 bases left in between. CDR3 size: 13 residues. Germline V gives CDR1 SGHNT, CDR2 YYREEE (reference sequence). The CDR3 is CASSFGANTEAFF. The DNA for the CDR3 is TGTGCCAGCAGTTTCGGAGCGAACACTGAAGCTTTCTTT.

This chain connects TRBV27 to TRBJ2-3; D unclear. CDR1 and CDR2 (germline): MNHEY, SMNVEV (reference sequence). The CDR3 length is 14 residues. V dropped 5 bases and J dropped 2 bases, with 11 bases sitting between them. The CDR3 nucleotides are TGTGCCAGCAGTCCCTATGGAACCACAGATACGCAGTATTTT. Its translation is CASSPYGTTDTQYF.